Listed below are T cell receptor beta chains from one sample, sequenced in a study of technical replicates of blood from several donors. Profiling relied on immunoSEQ multiplex PCR, and the TCRdb table lists in-frame clones only, not all of them. The repertoire holds about 80,000 clones, with 98% as singletons. Sequenced sample: T cells isolated from PBMCs. These receptors all come from a human donor in good health. The CDR3 runs from the conserved cysteine through the conserved F or W. A D gene is named only where the DNA matches it firmly. Clone sizes are given selectively: once, few, many, or a class where the clone is expanded.

CDR3 length	clone size	V gene	J gene	D gene	CDR3 protein	CDR3 DNA
17	-	TRBV13	TRBJ2-5	TRBD1	CASSFDSGTATQETQYF	TGTGCCAGCAGCTTCGACTCCGGGACAGCAACCCAAGAGACCCAGTACTTC
14	-	TRBV14	TRBJ2-7	-	CASSQVGGRHEQYF	TGTGCCAGCAGCCAAGTGGGGGGACGGCACGAGCAGTACTTC
14	-	TRBV28	TRBJ2-7	TRBD2	CATESGRFSYEQYF	TGTGCCACCGAAAGCGGGAGGTTTAGCTACGAGCAGTACTTC
13	-	TRBV5-4	TRBJ2-2	-	CASSYLGSGELFF	TGTGCCAGCAGCTACCTAGGGAGCGGGGAGCTGTTTTTT
17	-	TRBV10-3	TRBJ2-5	-	CAISPSGPGQRVGTQYF	TGTGCCATCAGCCCGAGCGGACCGGGACAGCGGGTGGGGACCCAGTACTTC
13	-	TRBV15	TRBJ2-1	TRBD2	CATSPRTSNEQFF	TGTGCCACCAGTCCCAGGACTAGCAATGAGCAGTTCTTC
12	once	TRBV7-9	TRBJ1-5	-	CASSLPYQPQHF	TGTGCCAGCAGCTTACCGTATCAGCCCCAGCATTTT
17	once	TRBV14	TRBJ2-7	TRBD2	CASSQELAGASSYEQYF	TGTGCCAGCAGCCAAGAACTAGCGGGAGCTTCCTCCTACGAGCAGTACTTC
16	-	TRBV11-2	TRBJ2-1	TRBD2	CASSMGGTSGGHEQFF	TGTGCCAGCAGCATGGGCGGGACTAGCGGGGGCCATGAGCAGTTCTTC
13	-	TRBV5-1	TRBJ2-3	-	CASSLGLTDTQYF	TGCGCCAGCAGCTTGGGTCTCACAGATACGCAGTATTTT
12	-	TRBV7-9	TRBJ2-7	-	CASGQLIYEQYF	TGTGCCAGCGGGCAGTTGATCTACGAGCAGTACTTC
18	-	TRBV28	TRBJ2-7	TRBD1	CASSLLETGTASSYEQYF	TGTGCCAGCAGTTTATTAGAAACCGGGACAGCGAGCTCCTACGAGCAGTACTTC
17	-	TRBV19	TRBJ1-5	TRBD1	CASSIVRGDRGSQPQHF	TGTGCCAGTAGTATAGTTCGGGGCGACAGGGGCAGTCAGCCCCAGCATTTT
12	-	TRBV30	TRBJ1-1	-	CAWSAIYTEAFF	TGTGCCTGGAGTGCTATCTACACTGAAGCTTTCTTT
15	-	TRBV28	TRBJ1-2	-	CASSAGQSTNYGYTF	TGTGCCAGCAGTGCAGGACAGTCTACTAACTATGGCTACACCTTC
14	-	TRBV27	TRBJ1-1	-	CASRPHGTNNEAFF	TGTGCCAGCAGACCCCACGGGACAAATAATGAAGCTTTCTTT
17	-	TRBV4-1	TRBJ2-3	-	CASSQDPRGWRADTQYF	TGCGCCAGCAGCCAAGACCCCAGGGGGTGGAGGGCAGATACGCAGTATTTT
13	-	TRBV5-4	TRBJ2-1	-	CASSTDIYNEQFF	TGTGCCAGCAGCACGGACATATACAATGAGCAGTTCTTC
16	-	TRBV4-1	TRBJ2-4	-	CASSQEGFGEKNIQYF	TGCGCCAGCAGCCAAGAGGGGTTCGGGGAAAAAAACATTCAGTACTTC
17	-	TRBV5-1	TRBJ1-5	-	CASSLAIQGRRDQPQHF	TGCGCCAGCAGCTTGGCGATTCAGGGTAGAAGGGATCAGCCCCAGCATTTT
14	few	TRBV19	TRBJ1-2	TRBD1	CASSIRTGNYGYTF	TGTGCCAGTAGTATAAGGACAGGCAACTATGGCTACACCTTC
15	-	TRBV18	TRBJ2-7	TRBD1	CASSANWDRGNEQYF	TGTGCCAGCTCCGCCAACTGGGACAGGGGCAACGAGCAGTACTTC
13	-	TRBV10-1	TRBJ2-1	TRBD1	CASRRTGADEQFF	TGCGCCAGCAGACGGACAGGGGCGGACGAGCAGTTCTTC
16	-	TRBV7-9	TRBJ2-3	-	CASSSIDPSATDTQYF	TGTGCCAGCAGCTCCATAGATCCCTCTGCCACAGATACGCAGTATTTT
15	-	TRBV30	TRBJ2-7	TRBD1	CAGEQRDRGSYEQYF	TGTGCCGGGGAACAGAGGGACAGGGGGTCCTACGAGCAGTACTTC